Only a few counts were recorded for the clone carrying this T cell receptor (beta chain). The antigen is undetermined. This entry is derived from a study of cytomegalovirus exposure and HLA in healthy donors. The PCR employed 60 Vbeta primers together with 13 Jbeta primers. Using immunoSEQ multiplex PCR, the repertoire was profiled, and TCRdb retains in-frame clones only, with some absent. The repertoire holds more than 85,000 clones, with roughly three fifths as singletons. The CDR3 sequence is 15 residues long. J lost 2 bases, V lost 0 bases, and 4 bases had no gene match. CDR1 SGHNT and CDR2 YENEEA come from the germline V gene. Overall study results and limits: Presence/absence analyses took donor sequencing depth as roughly uniform. Some segments of the V type, notably TRBV6-2 and TRBV6-3, were excluded as indistinguishable. The investigators catalogued about 170 TCR beta chains as cytomegalovirus-associated.

The TCR was taken from a young woman in good health and CMV-seronegative. This chain connects TRBV11-3 to TRBJ2-7; 7 positions agree with TRBD2. The sample comprised PBMCs. This CDR3 is CASSLDGGGTYEQYF. The CDR3 DNA sequence: TGTGCCAGCAGCTTAGATGGGGGGGGAACCTACGAGCAGTACTTC.